This TCR beta chain is from a study of blood T cells in healthy people across ages. Turning to the study itself: The capture of about one barcoded beta molecule per two T cells was achieved by template switching.

Those donating, healthy Caucasian individuals from Russia, were aged 6 to 90. Using a J-beta primer mix together with a sample-barcoded 5' primer, a second PCR was run for about 7 to 12 cycles. Each single sample gave us at least 3 million CDR3-containing paired-end reads. TCRdb analysed the 5' RACE reads with MiXCR anew, one entry per CDR3 protein. The table has roughly 1,300,000 distinct CDR3 sequences, approximately 59% seen once. CDR1 and CDR2 from the germline V gene are SGHVS and FNYEAQ. CDR3 length: 12 amino acids. The material sequenced was blood. The chain combines TRBV7-6 with TRBJ2-1, with D unresolved. TRBJ2-5 explains the end of the DNA better; the J call may be wrong. The sequence derives from a man aged 18-30 years in good health. CDR3 sequence (DNA): TGTGCCAGCAGCCCCCCGCCGCCCGGCCAGTACTTC. It translates to CASSPPPPGQYF.